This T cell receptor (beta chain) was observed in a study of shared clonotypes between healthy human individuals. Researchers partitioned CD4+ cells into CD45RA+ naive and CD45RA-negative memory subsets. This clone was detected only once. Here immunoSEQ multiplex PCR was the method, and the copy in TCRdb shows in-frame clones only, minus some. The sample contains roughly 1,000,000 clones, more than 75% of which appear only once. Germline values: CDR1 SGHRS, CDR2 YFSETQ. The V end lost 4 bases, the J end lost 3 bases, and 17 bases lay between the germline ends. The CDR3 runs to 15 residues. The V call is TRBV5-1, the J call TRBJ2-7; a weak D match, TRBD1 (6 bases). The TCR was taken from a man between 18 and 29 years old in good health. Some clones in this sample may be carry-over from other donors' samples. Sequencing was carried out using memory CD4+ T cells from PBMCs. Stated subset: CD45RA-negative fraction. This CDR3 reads CASSRLGGQIYEQYF. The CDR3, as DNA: TGCGCCAGCAGCAGGCTAGGGGGACAAATCTACGAGCAGTACTTC.